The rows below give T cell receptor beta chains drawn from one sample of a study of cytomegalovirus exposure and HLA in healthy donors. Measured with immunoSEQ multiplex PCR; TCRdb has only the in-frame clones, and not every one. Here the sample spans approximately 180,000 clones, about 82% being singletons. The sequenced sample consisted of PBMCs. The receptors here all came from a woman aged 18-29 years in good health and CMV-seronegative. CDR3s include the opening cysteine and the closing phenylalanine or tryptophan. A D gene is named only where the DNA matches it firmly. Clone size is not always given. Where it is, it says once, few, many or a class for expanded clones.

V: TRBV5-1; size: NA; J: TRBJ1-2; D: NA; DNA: TGCGCCAGCAGCCCGACGCAGGGACTTTATGGCTACACCTTC; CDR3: CASSPTQGLYGYTF
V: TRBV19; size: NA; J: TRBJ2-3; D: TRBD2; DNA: TGTGCCAGTAGTTCGGGGACTACTAGGCCCACAGATACGCAGTATTTT; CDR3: CASSSGTTRPTDTQYF
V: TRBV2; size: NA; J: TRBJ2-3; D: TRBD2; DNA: TGTGCCAGTGTATTTAGCGGGAGCCCAGATACGCAGTATTTT; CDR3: CASVFSGSPDTQYF
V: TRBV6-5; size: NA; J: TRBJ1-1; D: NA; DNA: TGTGCCAGCAGTTACTGGGGGGGTGAAGCTTTCTTT; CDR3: CASSYWGGEAFF
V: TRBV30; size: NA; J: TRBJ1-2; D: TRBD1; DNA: TGTGCCTGGATTCGGGACAGGGCCGCCTATGGCTACACCTTC; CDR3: CAWIRDRAAYGYTF
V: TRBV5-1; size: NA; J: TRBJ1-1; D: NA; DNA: TGCGCCAGCAGGGCCAACACTGAAGCTTTCTTT; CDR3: CASRANTEAFF
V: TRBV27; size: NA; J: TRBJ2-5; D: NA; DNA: TGTGCCAGCAGCGACGGCCCCGGGGGTAGCGTGGGGACCCAGTACTTC; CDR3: CASSDGPGGSVGTQYF
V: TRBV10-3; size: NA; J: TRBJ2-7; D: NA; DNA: TGTGCCATCAGCCCTACTTCAGGGATGGGTGACTACGAGCAGTACTTC; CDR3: CAISPTSGMGDYEQYF
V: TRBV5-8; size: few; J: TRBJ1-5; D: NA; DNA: TGTGCCAGCAGCTTGGCGGCAGGCTGGAATCAGCCCCAGCATTTT; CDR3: CASSLAAGWNQPQHF
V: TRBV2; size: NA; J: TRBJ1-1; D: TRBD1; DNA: TGTGCCAGCAGTACCGGACAGGGTCTAAGGACTGAAGCTTTCTTT; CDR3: CASSTGQGLRTEAFF
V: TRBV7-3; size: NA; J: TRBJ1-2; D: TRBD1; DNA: TGTGCCAGCAGCGTCACCGGGACAGGGGGCTTTAATGGCTACACCTTC; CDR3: CASSVTGTGGFNGYTF
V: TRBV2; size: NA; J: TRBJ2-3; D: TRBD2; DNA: TGTGCCAGCAGTGAAGCGCAGGGCGGGGGGGCAACAGGTACGCAGTATTTT; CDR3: CASSEAQGGGATGTQYF
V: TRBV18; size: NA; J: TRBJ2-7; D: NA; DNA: TGTGCCAGCTCCTTTTCGGACGAGCAGTACTTC; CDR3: CASSFSDEQYF
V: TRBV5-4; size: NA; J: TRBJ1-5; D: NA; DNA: TGTGCCAGCAGCTTCGGACAGAGCAATCAGCCCCAGCATTTT; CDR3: CASSFGQSNQPQHF
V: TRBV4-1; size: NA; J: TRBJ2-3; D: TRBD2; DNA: TGCGCCAGCAGCCATATAGCGGGACCTAGCACAGATACGCAGTATTTT; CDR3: CASSHIAGPSTDTQYF
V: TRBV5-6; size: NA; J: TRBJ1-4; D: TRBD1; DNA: TGTGCCAGCAGCCCAAAACAGGGGCTGAGTGAAAAACTGTTTTTT; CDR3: CASSPKQGLSEKLFF
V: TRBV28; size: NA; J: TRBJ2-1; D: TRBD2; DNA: TGTGCCAGCAGGCTTTGGGCGGGGGGGTACAATGAGCAGTTCTTC; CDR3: CASRLWAGGYNEQFF